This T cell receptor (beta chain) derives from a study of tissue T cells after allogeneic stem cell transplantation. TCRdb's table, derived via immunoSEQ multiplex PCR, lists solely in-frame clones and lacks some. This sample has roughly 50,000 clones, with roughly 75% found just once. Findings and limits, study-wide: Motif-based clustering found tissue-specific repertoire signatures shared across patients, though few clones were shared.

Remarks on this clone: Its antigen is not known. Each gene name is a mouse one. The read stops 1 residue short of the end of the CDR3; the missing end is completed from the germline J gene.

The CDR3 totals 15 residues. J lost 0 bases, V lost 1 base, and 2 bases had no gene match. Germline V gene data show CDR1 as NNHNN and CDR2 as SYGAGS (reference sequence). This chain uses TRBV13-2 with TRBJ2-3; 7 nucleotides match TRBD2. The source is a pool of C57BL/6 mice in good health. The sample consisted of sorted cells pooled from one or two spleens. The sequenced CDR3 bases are TGTGCCAGCGGTGATCGACTGGGTAGTGCAGAAACGCTGTAT. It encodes CASGDRLGSAETLY. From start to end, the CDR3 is CASGDRLGSAETLYF.